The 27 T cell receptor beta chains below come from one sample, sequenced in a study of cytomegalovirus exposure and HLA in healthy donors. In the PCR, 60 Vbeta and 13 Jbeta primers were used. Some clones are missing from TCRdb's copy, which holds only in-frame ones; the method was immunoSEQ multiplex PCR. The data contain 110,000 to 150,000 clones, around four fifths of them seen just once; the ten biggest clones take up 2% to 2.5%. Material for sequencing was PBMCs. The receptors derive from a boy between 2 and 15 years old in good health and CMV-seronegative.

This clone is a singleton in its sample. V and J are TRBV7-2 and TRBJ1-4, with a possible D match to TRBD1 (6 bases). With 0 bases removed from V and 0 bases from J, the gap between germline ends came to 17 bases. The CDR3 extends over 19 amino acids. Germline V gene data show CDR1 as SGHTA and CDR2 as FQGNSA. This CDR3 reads CASSLALGTHDATNEKLFF. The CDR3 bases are TGTGCCAGCAGCTTAGCGCTGGGGACACATGATGCAACTAATGAAAAACTGTTTTTT. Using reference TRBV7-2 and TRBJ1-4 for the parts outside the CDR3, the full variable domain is GAGVSQSPSNKVTEKGKDVELRCDPISGHTALYWYRQSLGQGLEFLIYFQGNSAPDKSGLPSDRFSAERTGGSVSTLTIQRTQQEDSAVYLCASSLALGTHDATNEKLFFGSGTQLSVL.

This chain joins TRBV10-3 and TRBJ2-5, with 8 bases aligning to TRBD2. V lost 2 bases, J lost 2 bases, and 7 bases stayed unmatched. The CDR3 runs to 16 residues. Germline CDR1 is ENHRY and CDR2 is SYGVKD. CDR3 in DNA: TGTGCCATCAGTGAGACGTTTGCGGGGGGTCAAGAGACCCAGTACTTC. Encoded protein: CAISETFAGGQETQYF.

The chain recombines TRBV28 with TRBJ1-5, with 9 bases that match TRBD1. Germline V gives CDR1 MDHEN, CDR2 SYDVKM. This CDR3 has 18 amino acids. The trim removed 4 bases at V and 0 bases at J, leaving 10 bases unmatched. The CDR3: CASSSPTGGYYSNQPQHF. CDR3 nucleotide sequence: TGTGCCAGCAGTTCGCCGACAGGGGGTTACTATAGCAATCAGCCCCAGCATTTT.

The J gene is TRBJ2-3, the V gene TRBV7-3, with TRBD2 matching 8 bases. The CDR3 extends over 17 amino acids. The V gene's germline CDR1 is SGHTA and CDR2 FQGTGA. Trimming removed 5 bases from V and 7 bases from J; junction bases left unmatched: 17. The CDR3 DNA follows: TGTGCCAGCAGCCACCTGGTTGGGACGGGACTAGATCATACGCAGTATTTT. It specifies CASSHLVGTGLDHTQYF.

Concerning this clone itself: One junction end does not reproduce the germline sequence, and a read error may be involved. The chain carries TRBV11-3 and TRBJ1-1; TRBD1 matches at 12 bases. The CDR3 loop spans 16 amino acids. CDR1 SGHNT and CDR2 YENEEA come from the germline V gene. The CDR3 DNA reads TGTGCCAGCAGCTTATGGGGACAGGGGGCGAACACTGCAGCTTTCTTT. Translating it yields CASSLWGQGANTAAFF.

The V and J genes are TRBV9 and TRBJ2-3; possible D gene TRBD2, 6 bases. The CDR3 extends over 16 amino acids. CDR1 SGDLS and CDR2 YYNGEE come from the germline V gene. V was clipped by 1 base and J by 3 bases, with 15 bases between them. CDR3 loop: CASSVSGEIRTDTQYF. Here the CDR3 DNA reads TGTGCCAGCAGCGTATCGGGAGAAATTCGTACAGATACGCAGTATTTT. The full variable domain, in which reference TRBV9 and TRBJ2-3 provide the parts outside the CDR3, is DSGVTQTPKHLITATGQRVTLRCSPRSGDLSVYWYQQSLDQGLQFLIQYYNGEERAKGNILERFSAQQFPDLHSELNLSSLELGDSALYFCASSVSGEIRTDTQYFGPGTRLTVL.

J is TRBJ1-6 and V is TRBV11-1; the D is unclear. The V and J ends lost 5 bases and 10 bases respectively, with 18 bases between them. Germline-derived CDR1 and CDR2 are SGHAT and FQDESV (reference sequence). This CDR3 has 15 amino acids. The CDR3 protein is CASSTRLTTDSPLHF. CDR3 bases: TGTGCCAGCAGCACAAGACTCACGACCGACTCACCCCTCCACTTT.

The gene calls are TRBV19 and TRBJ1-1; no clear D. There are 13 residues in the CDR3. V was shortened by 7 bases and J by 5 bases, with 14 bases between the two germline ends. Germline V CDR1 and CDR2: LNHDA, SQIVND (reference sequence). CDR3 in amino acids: CASTSYPGTEAFF. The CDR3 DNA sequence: TGTGCCAGTACCTCGTACCCCGGGACTGAAGCTTTCTTT.

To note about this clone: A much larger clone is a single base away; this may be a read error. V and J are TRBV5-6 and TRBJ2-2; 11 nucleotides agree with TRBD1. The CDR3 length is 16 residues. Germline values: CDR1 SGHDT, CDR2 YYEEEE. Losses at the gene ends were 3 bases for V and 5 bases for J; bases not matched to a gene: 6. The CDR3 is CASSSGQGAWTGELFF. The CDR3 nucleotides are TGTGCCAGCAGCTCCGGACAGGGGGCATGGACCGGGGAGCTGTTTTTT.

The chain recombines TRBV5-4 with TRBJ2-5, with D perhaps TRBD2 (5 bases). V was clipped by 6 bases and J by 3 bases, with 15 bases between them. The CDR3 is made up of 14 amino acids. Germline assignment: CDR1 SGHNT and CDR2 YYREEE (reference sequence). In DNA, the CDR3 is TGTGCCAGCACGGTAGGGAGATTAGAAGAGACCCAGTACTTC. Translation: CASTVGRLEETQYF. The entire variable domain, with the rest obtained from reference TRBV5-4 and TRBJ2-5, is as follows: ETGVTQSPTHLIKTRGQQVTLRCSSQSGHNTVSWYQQALGQGPQFIFQYYREEENGRGNFPPRFSGLQFPNYSSELNVNALELDDSALYLCASTVGRLEETQYFGPGTRLLVL.

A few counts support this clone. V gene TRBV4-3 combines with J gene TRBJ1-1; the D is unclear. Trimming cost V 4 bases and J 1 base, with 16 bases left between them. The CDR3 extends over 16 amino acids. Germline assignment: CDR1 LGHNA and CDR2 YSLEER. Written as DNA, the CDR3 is TGCGCCAGCAGCCCGGGCGGAAGGACTGCGAACACTGAAGCTTTCTTT. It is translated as CASSPGGRTANTEAFF.

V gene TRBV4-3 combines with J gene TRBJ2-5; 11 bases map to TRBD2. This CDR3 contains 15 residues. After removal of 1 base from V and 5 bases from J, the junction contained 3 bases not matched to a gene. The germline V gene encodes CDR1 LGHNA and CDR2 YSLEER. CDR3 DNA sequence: TGCGCCAGCAGCCAAGGACTAGCGGGATCGGAGACCCAGTACTTC. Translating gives CASSQGLAGSETQYF.

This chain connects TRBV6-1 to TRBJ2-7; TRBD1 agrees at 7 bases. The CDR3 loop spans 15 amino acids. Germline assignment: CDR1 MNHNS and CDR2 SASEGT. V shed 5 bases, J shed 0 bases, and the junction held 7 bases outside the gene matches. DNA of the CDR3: TGTGCCAGCAGTATACGGACAGGAGACTCCTACGAGCAGTACTTC. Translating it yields CASSIRTGDSYEQYF.

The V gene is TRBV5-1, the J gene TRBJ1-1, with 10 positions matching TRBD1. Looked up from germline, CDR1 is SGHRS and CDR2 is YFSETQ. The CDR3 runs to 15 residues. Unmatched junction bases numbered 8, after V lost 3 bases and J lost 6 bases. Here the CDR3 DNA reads TGCGCCAGCAGCTCGACAGGGGGCGATTTTGCTGAAGCTTTCTTT. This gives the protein CASSSTGGDFAEAFF.

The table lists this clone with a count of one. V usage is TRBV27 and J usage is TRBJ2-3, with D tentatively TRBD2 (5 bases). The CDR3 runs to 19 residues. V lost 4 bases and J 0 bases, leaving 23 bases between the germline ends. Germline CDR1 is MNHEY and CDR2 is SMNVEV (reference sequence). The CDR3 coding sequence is TGTGCCAGCAGTTCCCGGACCCGCCTAGCTACTCGTAGCACAGATACGCAGTATTTT. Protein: CASSSRTRLATRSTDTQYF.

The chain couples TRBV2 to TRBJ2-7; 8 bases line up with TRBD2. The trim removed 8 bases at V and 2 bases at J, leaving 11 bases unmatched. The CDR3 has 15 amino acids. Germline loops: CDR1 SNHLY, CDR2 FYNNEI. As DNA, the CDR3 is TGTGCCAGCGGAGGCGGGAGGACGTCTGCCTACGAGCAGTACTTC. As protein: CASGGGRTSAYEQYF.

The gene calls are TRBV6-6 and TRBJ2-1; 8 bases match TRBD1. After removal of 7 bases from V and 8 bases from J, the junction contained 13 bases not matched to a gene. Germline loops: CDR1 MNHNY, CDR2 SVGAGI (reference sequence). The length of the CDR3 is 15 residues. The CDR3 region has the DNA TGTGCCAGCACCCCAGGGGGCAGGGGGATCGATGAGCAGTTCTTC. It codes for CASTPGGRGIDEQFF.

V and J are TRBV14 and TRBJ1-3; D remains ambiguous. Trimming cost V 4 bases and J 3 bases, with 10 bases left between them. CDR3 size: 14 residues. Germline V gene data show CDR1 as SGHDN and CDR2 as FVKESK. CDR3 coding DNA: TGTGCCAGCAGCCTTCCAGGAAATGGAAACACCATATATTTT. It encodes CASSLPGNGNTIYF. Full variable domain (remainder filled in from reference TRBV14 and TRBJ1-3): EAGVTQFPSHSVIEKGQTVTLRCDPISGHDNLYWYRRVMGKEIKFLLHFVKESKQDESGMPNNRFLAERTGGTYSTLKVQPAELEDSGVYFCASSLPGNGNTIYFGEGSWLTVV.

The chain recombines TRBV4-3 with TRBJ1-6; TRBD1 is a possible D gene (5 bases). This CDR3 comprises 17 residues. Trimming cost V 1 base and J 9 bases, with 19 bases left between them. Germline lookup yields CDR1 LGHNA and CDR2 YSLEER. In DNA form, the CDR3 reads TGCGCCAGCAGCCAAGGGAGACAGTGGGCCGGGAGTTCACCCCTCCACTTT. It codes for CASSQGRQWAGSSPLHF.

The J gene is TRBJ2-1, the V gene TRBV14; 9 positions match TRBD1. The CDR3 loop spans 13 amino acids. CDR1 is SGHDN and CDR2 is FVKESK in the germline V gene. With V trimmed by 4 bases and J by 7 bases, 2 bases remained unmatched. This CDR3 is CASSRGQGNEQFF. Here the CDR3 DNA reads TGTGCCAGCAGCCGAGGACAGGGGAATGAGCAGTTCTTC.

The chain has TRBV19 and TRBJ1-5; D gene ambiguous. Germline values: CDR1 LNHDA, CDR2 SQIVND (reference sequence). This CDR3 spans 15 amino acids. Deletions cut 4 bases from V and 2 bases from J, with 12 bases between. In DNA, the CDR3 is TGTGCCAGTAGTAGTGGTTATTCGGGCAATCAGCCCCAGCATTTT. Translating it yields CASSSGYSGNQPQHF.

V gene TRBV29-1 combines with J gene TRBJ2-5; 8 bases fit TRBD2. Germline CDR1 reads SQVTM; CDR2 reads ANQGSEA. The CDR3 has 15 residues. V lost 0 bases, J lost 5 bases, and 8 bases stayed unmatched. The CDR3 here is CSVEDPGGARETQYF. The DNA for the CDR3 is TGCAGCGTTGAAGATCCCGGGGGGGCGCGGGAGACCCAGTACTTC.

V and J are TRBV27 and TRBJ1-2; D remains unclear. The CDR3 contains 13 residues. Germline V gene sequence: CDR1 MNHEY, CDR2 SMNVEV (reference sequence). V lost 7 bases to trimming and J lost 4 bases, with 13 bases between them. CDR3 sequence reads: CASKGSLRYGYTF. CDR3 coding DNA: TGTGCCAGCAAAGGGAGTTTACGCTATGGCTACACCTTC.

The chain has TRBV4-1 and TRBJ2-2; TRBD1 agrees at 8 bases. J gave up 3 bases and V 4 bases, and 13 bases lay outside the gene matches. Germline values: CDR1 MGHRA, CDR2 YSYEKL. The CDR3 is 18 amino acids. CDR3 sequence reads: CASSRIPTGGSDTGELFF. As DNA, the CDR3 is TGCGCCAGCAGCCGCATACCAACAGGGGGGTCGGACACCGGGGAGCTGTTTTTT.

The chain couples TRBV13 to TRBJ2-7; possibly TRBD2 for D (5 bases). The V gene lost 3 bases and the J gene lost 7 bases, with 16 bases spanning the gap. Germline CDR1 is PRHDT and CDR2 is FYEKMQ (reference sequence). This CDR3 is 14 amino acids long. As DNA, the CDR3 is TGTGCCAGCAGCTTCGGAAGTCCAGCGGATGAGCAGTACTTC. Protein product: CASSFGSPADEQYF. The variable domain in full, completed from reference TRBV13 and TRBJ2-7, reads AAGVIQSPRHLIKEKRETATLKCYPIPRHDTVYWYQQGPGQDPQFLISFYEKMQSDKGSIPDRFSAQQFSDYHSELNMSSLELGDSALYFCASSFGSPADEQYFGPGTRLTVT.

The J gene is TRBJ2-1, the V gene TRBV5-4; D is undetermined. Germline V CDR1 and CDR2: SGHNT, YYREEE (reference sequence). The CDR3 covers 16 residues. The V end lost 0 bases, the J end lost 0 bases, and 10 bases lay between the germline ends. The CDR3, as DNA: TGTGCCAGCAGCTTGGGTAGCCCGAGCTCCTACAATGAGCAGTTCTTC. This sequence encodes CASSLGSPSSYNEQFF.

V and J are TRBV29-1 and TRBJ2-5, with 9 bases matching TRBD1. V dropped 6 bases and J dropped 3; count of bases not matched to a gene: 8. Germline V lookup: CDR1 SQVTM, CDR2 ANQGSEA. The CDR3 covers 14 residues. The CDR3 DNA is TGCAGCGTCGTCCTACAGGGGGCCAAAGAGACCCAGTACTTC. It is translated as CSVVLQGAKETQYF.